This T cell receptor (beta chain) was captured by sequencing in a study of T cell repertoires in cytomegalovirus infection (dated by TCRdb to between 2017 and 2020). About the study as a whole: Peptide stimulations targeted recently identified HLA-C-restricted CMV epitopes, whose presentation resists viral immunomodulation, together with well-studied HLA-B-restricted epitopes. Donor HLA type was relevant to the analysis, as public TCR beta signatures indicated carriage of CMV infection together with the matching HLA type. Overall study results and their limits: In both this cohort and an independent cohort of a few hundred donors, the cumulative frequency of public TCR beta family members distinguished carriers of CMV infection plus the relevant HLA type. The ex vivo response was dominated by HLA-C-restricted CMV-specific TCR beta clonotypes, and the single most frequent clonotype in two of eight donors was supplied by these HLA-C-restricted clonotypes.

Comment on this clonotype: Its antigen is currently not known. The record has no base qualities; no much larger clone is one base away.

According to the study, the label for this sample's treatment or condition signals: in vitro stimulation with specific CMV peptide epitopes to enrich CMV-specific T cells. Sequencing took place on an Illumina HiSeq 1500. TCRdb cleaned the public reads at Q25 with fastp, built clones with MiXCR and kept in-frame beta chains. Each CDR3 protein appears once, grouped with its most common genes and DNA. The sample profile shows hundreds of thousands of distinct CDR3 sequences; 25% to 30% of them were found once. Roughly 20% of the sample belongs to the ten largest clones. The germline V gene (reference sequence) supplies CDR1 SSHAT and CDR2 FNYEAQ. V is clipped by 3 bases and J by 3 bases, and the sequence between their germline boundaries is 14 bases long. From its cysteine to its phenylalanine, the CDR3 spans 15 amino acids. Left in the record is the CDR3 DNA by itself, 45 bases read in frame from the first base.

The chain joins TRBV7-7 to TRBJ2-5; the D gene is perhaps TRBD1 or TRBD2, each of them matching over 5 bases. The input for sequencing was cultured PBMCs, taken from culture after CMV antigen stimulation. This receptor was obtained from a human donor in good health (CMV status not recorded). Some clones in this sample may be carry-over from other donors' samples. The DNA is as follows: TGTGCCAGCAGCTTGGGGACGGTAGTAGAAGAGACCCAGTACTTC. Its translation reads: CASSLGTVVEETQYF.